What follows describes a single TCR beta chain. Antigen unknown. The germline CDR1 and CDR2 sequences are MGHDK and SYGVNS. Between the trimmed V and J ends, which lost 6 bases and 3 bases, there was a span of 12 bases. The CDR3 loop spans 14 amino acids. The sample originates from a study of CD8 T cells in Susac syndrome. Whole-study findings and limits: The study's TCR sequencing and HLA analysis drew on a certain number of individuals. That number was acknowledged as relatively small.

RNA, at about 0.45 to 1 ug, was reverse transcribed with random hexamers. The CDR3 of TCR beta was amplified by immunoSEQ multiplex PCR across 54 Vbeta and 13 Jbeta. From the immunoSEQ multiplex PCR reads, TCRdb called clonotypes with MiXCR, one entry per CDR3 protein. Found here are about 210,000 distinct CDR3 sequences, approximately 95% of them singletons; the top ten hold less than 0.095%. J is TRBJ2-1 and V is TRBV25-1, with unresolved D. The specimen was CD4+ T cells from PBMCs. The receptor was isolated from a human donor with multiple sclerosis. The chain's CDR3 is CASRAGPYYNEQFF. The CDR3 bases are TGTGCCAGCAGAGCCGGGCCTTACTACAATGAGCAGTTCTTC.